These 8 T cell receptor beta chains share one sample of origin, sequenced in a study of blood T cell repertoires in COVID-19. Produced via immunoSEQ multiplex PCR; TCRdb's table is partial and in-frame only. The sample gives 150,000 to 200,000 clones, approximately 92% of which show up once; about 5% is in the top ten. Sequencing input: peripheral blood. The receptors here all came from a woman in her 50s with acute or convalescent COVID-19.

The rearrangement joins TRBV11-2 to TRBJ1-3; 7 positions agree with TRBD1. The CDR3 loop spans 16 amino acids. The germline V gene encodes CDR1 SGHAT and CDR2 FQNNGV. Trimming removed 1 base from V and 1 base from J; junction bases left unmatched: 4. The CDR3 nucleotides read TGTGCCAGCAGCTTAGGAGGGGGCGCTTCTGGAAACACCATATATTTT. Amino acid sequence: CASSLGGGASGNTIYF.

J is TRBJ2-7 and V is TRBV28; D remains unclear. Looked up from germline, CDR1 is MDHEN and CDR2 is SYDVKM. The CDR3 sequence is 14 residues long. Deletions cut 4 bases from V and 0 bases from J, with 10 bases between. CDR3: CASSSPYLSYEQYF. The CDR3 DNA is TGTGCCAGCAGTTCCCCCTACCTCTCCTACGAGCAGTACTTC.

This clone appeared a single time. The chain has TRBV3-1 (or the pseudogene TRBV3-2) and TRBJ2-7; 7 bases map to TRBD2. The germline V gene has CDR1 LGHDT and CDR2 YNNKEL (reference sequence). The CDR3 sequence is 11 residues long. V was clipped by 4 bases and J by 8 bases; unmatched bases: 2. The CDR3 coding sequence is TGTGCCAGCAGCCCGGGGGGAAAGCAGTACTTC. Protein: CASSPGGKQYF.

The CDR3 reads CASTDGQVNEKLFF. The CDR3 region has the DNA TGTGCCAGCACCGACGGACAGGTTAATGAAAAACTGTTTTTT. The chain combines TRBV5-8 with TRBJ1-4; 7 positions agree with TRBD1. Germline CDR1 and CDR2: SGHTS and YDEGEE. CDR3 length: 14 amino acids. V shed 6 bases, J shed 4 bases, and the junction held 6 bases outside the gene matches.

This clone was counted a few times. The V gene is TRBV14, the J gene TRBJ1-2; D gene unclear. Trimming took 4 bases from V and 2 from J, leaving 14 bases between them. Germline lookup yields CDR1 SGHDN and CDR2 FVKESK. There are 15 residues in the CDR3. The DNA for the CDR3 is TGTGCCAGCAGCCCCTGGGCCCACAGCAACTATGGCTACACCTTC. Translating it yields CASSPWAHSNYGYTF.

The chain employs TRBV19 and TRBJ1-5, with D hard to call. The CDR3 is 13 amino acids. Germline V CDR1 and CDR2: LNHDA, SQIVND (reference sequence). V was pared by 3 bases and J by 2 bases, with 5 bases between. CDR3 residues: CASSIGRNQPQHF. The CDR3 DNA is TGTGCCAGTAGTATTGGCCGCAATCAGCCCCAGCATTTT.

CDR3 sequence reads: CASSLQEAWDYGYTF. The CDR3 DNA sequence: TGTGCCAGCTCACTTCAGGAGGCCTGGGACTATGGCTACACCTTC. This chain links TRBV18 with TRBJ1-2; D is unresolved. Trimming removed 4 bases from V and 3 bases from J, with 15 bases in between. CDR1 is KGHSH, CDR2 LQKENI, per germline. The CDR3 has 15 residues.

The chain has TRBV29-1 and TRBJ2-5; TRBD2 aligns across 8 bases. The V gene end was trimmed by 7 bases and the J gene end by 4 bases; junction bases not matched to a gene: 17. This CDR3 spans 16 amino acids. The germline gives CDR1 SQVTM, CDR2 ANQGSEA. The CDR3 DNA follows: TGCAGCGCCTCCCCCTTCCCACTAGCGGCATCAGAGACCCAGTACTTC. Its translation is CSASPFPLAASETQYF.